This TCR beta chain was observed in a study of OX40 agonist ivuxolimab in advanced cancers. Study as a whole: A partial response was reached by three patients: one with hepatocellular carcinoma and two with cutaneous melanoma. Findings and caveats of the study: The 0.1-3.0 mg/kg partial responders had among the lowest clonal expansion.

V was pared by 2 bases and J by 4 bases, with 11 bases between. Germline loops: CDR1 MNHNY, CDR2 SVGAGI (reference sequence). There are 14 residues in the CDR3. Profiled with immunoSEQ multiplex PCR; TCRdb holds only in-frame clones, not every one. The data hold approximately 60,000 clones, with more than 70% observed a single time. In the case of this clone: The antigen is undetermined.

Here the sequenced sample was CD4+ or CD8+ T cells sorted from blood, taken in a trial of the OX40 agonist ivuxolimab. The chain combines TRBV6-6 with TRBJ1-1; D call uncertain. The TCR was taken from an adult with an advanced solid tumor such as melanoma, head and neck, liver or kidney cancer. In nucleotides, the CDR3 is TGTGCCAGCAGTTACCCCCCCGAAGTCACTGAAGCTTTCTTT. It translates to CASSYPPEVTEAFF.